This is a list of T cell receptor beta chains from one sample in a study of blood T cell repertoires in COVID-19. TCRdb's copy holds only in-frame clones and misses some; the assay was immunoSEQ multiplex PCR. Of 100,000 to 150,000 clones listed, almost 85% are singletons. Sequencing used peripheral blood. These TCRs come from a woman aged 30 to 39 who had recovered from COVID-19. CDR3s include the opening cysteine and the closing phenylalanine or tryptophan. A D gene is named only where the DNA matches it firmly. Not all rows give a size; the values are once, few, many and, for expanded clones, a class.

TRBD1,TRBV2,.,TRBJ2-7,CASSRGTGDYEQYF,TGTGCCAGCAGCAGGGGGACAGGGGACTACGAGCAGTACTTC
TRBD1,TRBV28,.,TRBJ2-7,CASSRSNQGQFSYEQYF,TGTGCCAGCAGCCGATCGAATCAGGGACAGTTCTCCTACGAGCAGTACTTC
.,TRBV19,.,TRBJ1-4,CASSIGEAVRSEKLFF,TGTGCCAGTAGTATAGGTGAGGCCGTGAGATCTGAAAAACTGTTTTTT
.,TRBV7-9,.,TRBJ2-3,CASSFEDSTDTQYF,TGTGCCAGCAGCTTCGAGGACAGTACAGATACGCAGTATTTT
TRBD2,TRBV20-1,.,TRBJ2-5,CSAGSGVLQYF,TGCAGTGCAGGTAGCGGGGTCCTCCAGTACTTC
.,TRBV6-1,.,TRBJ1-5,CASSETWRDQPQHF,TGTGCCAGCAGTGAAACATGGCGGGATCAGCCCCAGCATTTT
TRBD1,TRBV6-5,.,TRBJ1-2,CASTRIMTGNYGYTF,TGTGCCAGCACCCGAATCATGACAGGGAACTATGGCTACACCTTC
TRBD1,TRBV3-1/TRBV3-2,.,TRBJ2-5,CASSSGQGVAETQYF,TGTGCCAGCAGCTCCGGGCAGGGGGTAGCGGAGACCCAGTACTTC
TRBD2,TRBV15,.,TRBJ2-1,CATSSLAGASNEQFF,TGTGCCACCAGCAGCTTAGCGGGAGCAAGCAATGAGCAGTTCTTC
.,TRBV4-1,.,TRBJ1-1,CASSLQQEYTEAFF,TGCGCCAGCAGCCTTCAACAGGAGTACACTGAAGCTTTCTTT
.,TRBV12-3/TRBV12-4,once,TRBJ1-4,CASSPGGGLGRFF,TGTGCCAGCAGTCCGGGGGGAGGACTTGGGCGGTTTTTT
.,TRBV10-3,.,TRBJ1-5,CAISESLESPPQHF,TGTGCCATCAGTGAGTCGCTCGAGAGCCCGCCCCAGCATTTT
.,TRBV24-1,.,TRBJ1-5,CATLQNQPQHF,TGTGCCACCTTACAGAATCAGCCCCAGCATTTT
.,TRBV28,.,TRBJ1-5,CASRTPSIQGNQPQHF,TGTGCCAGCCGAACCCCCAGCATTCAGGGCAATCAGCCCCAGCATTTT
TRBD2,TRBV5-6,.,TRBJ2-4,CASSLVAGTKNIQYF,TGTGCCAGCAGCTTGGTAGCGGGTACCAAAAACATTCAGTACTTC
TRBD2,TRBV27,.,TRBJ2-1,CASSLASGGADEQFF,TGTGCCAGCAGTTTAGCAAGCGGGGGGGCCGATGAGCAGTTCTTC
TRBD1,TRBV6-2/TRBV6-3,.,TRBJ2-7,CASSPNTGGEQYF,TGTGCCAGCAGCCCGAACACAGGGGGCGAGCAGTACTTC
TRBD2,TRBV4-1,.,TRBJ2-1,CASSQPGLENEQFF,TGCGCCAGCAGCCAACCCGGACTAGAGAATGAGCAGTTCTTC
.,TRBV2,.,TRBJ1-5,CASKAGSSNQPQHF,TGTGCCAGCAAAGCGGGCTCGAGCAATCAGCCCCAGCATTTT
.,TRBV18,.,TRBJ2-5,CASSKGETQYF,TGTGCCAGCTCAAAGGGGGAGACCCAGTACTTC
TRBD2,TRBV28,.,TRBJ2-1,CASSRGGSYNEQFF,TGTGCCAGTTCCCGGGGGGGCTCCTACAATGAGCAGTTCTTC
TRBD2,TRBV7-9,.,TRBJ2-1,CASRPGVGTTYNEQFF,TGTGCCAGCAGACCGGGGGTTGGGACTACCTACAATGAGCAGTTCTTC
TRBD1,TRBV24-1,once,TRBJ2-7,CATSDLSGQGAYEQYF,TGTGCCACCAGTGATTTGTCGGGACAGGGAGCCTACGAGCAGTACTTC
.,TRBV5-4,.,TRBJ2-5,CASSWKGGETQYF,TGTGCCAGCAGCTGGAAAGGGGGAGAGACCCAGTACTTC
TRBD2,TRBV5-1,.,TRBJ2-3,CASSRTSAYSTDTQYF,TGCGCCAGCAGCAGGACTAGCGCGTATAGCACAGATACGCAGTATTTT
TRBD1,TRBV11-3,.,TRBJ2-2,CASSKGTGGELFF,TGTGCCAGCAGCAAGGGGACAGGGGGGGAGCTGTTTTTT
TRBD1,TRBV5-1,few,TRBJ1-1,CASSLKIGTGSGEAFF,TGCGCCAGCAGCTTGAAGATTGGGACAGGGTCGGGTGAAGCTTTCTTT
.,TRBV10-3,.,TRBJ2-1,CAIREPRDLEPQSSYNEQFF,TGTGCCATCAGGGAACCGCGCGACTTAGAGCCGCAGAGCTCCTACAATGAGCAGTTCTTC
.,TRBV5-6,.,TRBJ2-3,CASRRGPTQYF,TGTGCCAGCAGAAGGGGCCCGACGCAGTATTTT
.,TRBV19,.,TRBJ1-5,CAAGGGGNQPQHF,TGTGCCGCGGGGGGCGGCGGCAATCAGCCCCAGCATTTT
.,TRBV18,few,TRBJ1-2,CASSPVVDRPVHGYTF,TGTGCCAGCTCACCGGTGGTGGACAGACCCGTGCATGGCTACACCTTC
TRBD2,TRBV18,.,TRBJ2-3,CASSQTAGGLTDTQYF,TGTGCCAGCTCACAAACAGCGGGAGGGCTCACAGATACGCAGTATTTT
TRBD2,TRBV12-3/TRBV12-4,.,TRBJ2-1,CASVRWGGNEQFF,TGTGCCAGCGTACGGTGGGGGGGCAATGAGCAGTTCTTC
.,TRBV18,.,TRBJ1-1,CASSQGQVNTEAFF,TGTGCCAGCTCACAGGGACAAGTGAACACTGAAGCTTTCTTT
.,TRBV18,.,TRBJ1-1,CASSPQTTPDTEAFF,TGTGCCAGCTCACCCCAGACAACCCCGGACACTGAAGCTTTCTTT
.,TRBV25-1,.,TRBJ1-1,CASSEIRGEEDTEAFF,TGTGCCAGCAGCGAAATCCGGGGGGAGGAGGACACTGAAGCTTTCTTT
TRBD1,TRBV5-4,.,TRBJ2-2,CASSRTGDNTGELFF,TGTGCCAGCAGCCGAACAGGGGATAACACCGGGGAGCTGTTTTTT
TRBD1,TRBV2,.,TRBJ2-5,CASPLSRGQGVQETQYF,TGTGCCAGTCCTCTCAGCCGGGGACAGGGGGTCCAAGAGACCCAGTACTTC
.,TRBV6-5,.,TRBJ1-1,CASRTGLANTEAFF,TGTGCCAGCAGGACCGGACTGGCGAACACTGAAGCTTTCTTT
TRBD1,TRBV6-1,.,TRBJ1-5,CASSEAWTGHQPQHF,TGTGCCAGCAGTGAAGCCTGGACAGGGCATCAGCCCCAGCATTTT
TRBD1,TRBV19,.,TRBJ2-7,CATSGTGVYEQYF,TGTGCCACCTCCGGGACAGGGGTCTACGAGCAGTACTTC
.,TRBV19,.,TRBJ2-1,CASSITGKAANEQFF,TGTGCCAGTAGTATCACAGGGAAAGCAGCCAATGAGCAGTTCTTC
.,TRBV6-5,.,TRBJ2-7,CASSYPGNEQYF,TGTGCCAGCAGTTACCCGGGGAACGAGCAGTACTTC
TRBD2,TRBV5-8,.,TRBJ2-3,CASSFAVAGVSTDTQYF,TGTGCCAGCAGCTTCGCGGTAGCGGGGGTTAGCACAGATACGCAGTATTTT
TRBD1,TRBV29-1,few,TRBJ2-2,CSAKDRGTGELFF,TGCAGCGCAAAGGACAGGGGCACCGGGGAGCTGTTTTTT
TRBD1,TRBV27,.,TRBJ1-3,CASSTGGNSGNTIYF,TGTGCCAGCAGCACAGGGGGGAACTCTGGAAACACCATATATTTT
TRBD1,TRBV7-2,few,TRBJ1-1,CASSDRQGRGTEAFF,TGTGCCAGCAGCGACCGACAGGGGAGGGGCACTGAAGCTTTCTTT
.,TRBV5-1,.,TRBJ2-7,CASSLGRVGYAEQYF,TGCGCCAGCAGCTTGGGGCGGGTCGGGTATGCCGAGCAGTACTTC
TRBD2,TRBV29-1,.,TRBJ2-2,CSVEGLAGTGELFF,TGCAGCGTGGAAGGACTAGCGGGGACCGGGGAGCTGTTTTTT
TRBD1,TRBV19,.,TRBJ2-3,CASRPGQSTDTQYF,TGTGCCAGTAGACCGGGACAGAGCACAGATACGCAGTATTTT
.,TRBV4-1,.,TRBJ1-1,CASSQDPWTGNTEAFF,TGCGCCAGCAGCCAAGATCCCTGGACTGGGAACACTGAAGCTTTCTTT
TRBD2,TRBV2,.,TRBJ2-3,CASLRLAGTDTQYF,TGTGCCAGCCTACGTCTAGCGGGTACAGATACGCAGTATTTT